This passage covers 8 T cell receptor beta chains from one sample sequenced in a study. From the 5' RACE reads, TCRdb called clonotypes with MiXCR, one entry per CDR3 protein. The table lists roughly 64,000 distinct CDR3 sequences, about 22% of them singletons. Sequencing input: memory CD4+ T cells sorted from a lymph node. Subset indicated: memory CD4+ T cells, CD4+CD45RO+CD25-. The receptors were sampled from a female donor with breast cancer.

The gene calls are TRBV20-1 and TRBJ1-5; TRBD1 is a possible D gene (6 bases). V shed 4 bases and J shed 4 bases, with 11 bases lying between them. The CDR3 has 13 residues. The V gene's germline CDR1 is DFQATT and CDR2 SNEGSKA (reference sequence). The CDR3 region has the DNA TGCAGTGCTAAGGACAGCCCTAATCAGCCCCAGCATTTT. It yields the protein CSAKDSPNQPQHF.

The rearrangement links TRBV11-2 to TRBJ2-7, with D perhaps TRBD1 (6 bases). Germline-derived CDR1 and CDR2 are SGHAT and FQNNGV. The V and J ends lost 3 bases and 4 bases respectively, with 13 bases between them. The CDR3 sequence is 14 residues long. The CDR3 DNA sequence: TGTGCCAGCAGCTTTGCATCAGGGGTTTACGAGCAGTACTTC. Its translation: CASSFASGVYEQYF.

This clonotype was seen many times. The chain has TRBV7-2 and TRBJ1-1; D is undetermined. Germline V gives CDR1 SGHTA, CDR2 FQGNSA. V lost 1 base, J lost 7 bases, and 10 bases lay in between. The CDR3 has 13 residues. The CDR3 region is CASSLVVTDEAFF. CDR3 coding DNA: TGTGCCAGCAGCTTAGTTGTCACGGATGAAGCTTTCTTT.

CDR3 loop: CASSQSGDTQYF. The CDR3 DNA is TGCGCCAGCAGCCAAAGCGGGGATACGCAGTATTTT. This chain links TRBV4-3 with TRBJ2-3; a weak D match, TRBD2 (6 bases). There are 12 residues in the CDR3. V lost 2 bases and J lost 6, with 6 bases in between. Germline CDR1 and CDR2: LGHNA and YSLEER.

In its sample, this clonotype was seen many times. J is TRBJ1-2 and V is TRBV5-1; D is unresolved. The CDR3 loop spans 15 amino acids. The V gene's germline CDR1 is SGHRS and CDR2 YFSETQ. V was shortened by 3 bases and J by 8 bases, with 20 bases between the two germline ends. The CDR3 sequence is CASSSTTGSQGGYTF. DNA of the CDR3: TGCGCCAGCAGCTCTACTACGGGAAGCCAAGGAGGCTACACCTTC.

The chain is built from TRBV5-5 and TRBJ2-3; 10 bases are shared with TRBD2. This CDR3 has 16 amino acids. CDR1 and CDR2 (germline): SGHKS, YYEKEE (reference sequence). J was trimmed by 2 bases and V by 4 bases; bases with no gene match: 7. The CDR3 DNA follows: TGTGCCAGCAGCGGAACACTAGCGGGAATCACAGATACGCAGTATTTT. Translated: CASSGTLAGITDTQYF.

This clonotype was detected a few times. J is TRBJ2-2 and V is TRBV5-1; TRBD2 matches at 7 bases. Per the germline V gene, CDR1 is SGHRS and CDR2 is YFSETQ. This CDR3 spans 16 amino acids. The V and J ends lost 1 base and 2 bases, in that order; junction bases with no gene match: 5. The CDR3 bases are TGCGCCAGCAGCTTGTTCGGGGGGACCAACACCGGGGAGCTGTTTTTT. Amino acid sequence: CASSLFGGTNTGELFF.

In its sample, this clonotype was seen a few times. J is TRBJ1-1 and V is TRBV2; no reliable D call. Per the germline V gene, CDR1 is SNHLY and CDR2 is FYNNEI. CDR3 length: 14 amino acids. V lost 5 bases and J 5 bases, leaving 15 bases between the germline ends. CDR3 loop: CASSPPGVGTEAFF. DNA for the CDR3: TGTGCCAGCAGTCCCCCCGGGGTAGGAACTGAAGCTTTCTTT.